This is a list of T cell receptor beta chains from one sample in a study of T cell changes during pregnancy in multiple sclerosis. Using immunoSEQ multiplex PCR, the repertoire was profiled, and TCRdb retains in-frame clones only, with some absent. The data contain about 21,000 clones, around 93% of them singletons. The sequencing here drew on CD4+ T cells from peripheral blood mononuclear cells, taken in the third trimester of pregnancy. The receptor set was obtained from a female donor with multiple sclerosis, enrolled in a pregnancy study. Both conserved end residues are part of each CDR3. D genes are given only for firm matches. Only some rows state a clone size, as once, few, many or a class for expanded clones.

cdr3_nt	cdr3_aa	j_call	d_call	clone_size	v_call
TGTGCCAGCAGTTACTCATCGGGGGGGTACGGCTACGAGCAGTACTTC	CASSYSSGGYGYEQYF	TRBJ2-7	TRBD2	-	TRBV6-5
TGTGCCAGCAGCGTAGGACCCGCGGCAGATACGCAGTATTTT	CASSVGPAADTQYF	TRBJ2-3	-	-	TRBV9
TGTGCCAGCAGTGCCCGACTAGCGGGGCGCACAGATACGCAGTATTTT	CASSARLAGRTDTQYF	TRBJ2-3	TRBD2	-	TRBV6-1
TGCAGCGTTGACCCCGGGACAGGGACGAACACCGGGGAGCTGTTTTTT	CSVDPGTGTNTGELFF	TRBJ2-2	TRBD1	-	TRBV29-1
TGTGCCAGCAGCTTGGCCGTAACGGTCTCCTACAATGAGCAGTTCTTC	CASSLAVTVSYNEQFF	TRBJ2-1	-	-	TRBV5-6
TGTGCCAGCACCTGGACAGGGATTCTTCAGCCCCAGCATTTT	CASTWTGILQPQHF	TRBJ1-5	TRBD1	-	TRBV5-8
TGTGCCAGCTCCCAACGGACAAGGGGGAATGAAAAACTGTTTTTT	CASSQRTRGNEKLFF	TRBJ1-4	-	-	TRBV18
TGCGCCAGCAGGGTAGTCGCAGGAACCTACGAGCAGTACTTC	CASRVVAGTYEQYF	TRBJ2-7	-	-	TRBV5-1
TGCGCCAGCAGCTTGGATGGGGCGATGGGCTATAGAGGCTACACCTTC	CASSLDGAMGYRGYTF	TRBJ1-2	-	-	TRBV5-1
TGTGCCTGCTCCCGGACAACTAACTATGGCTACACCTTC	CACSRTTNYGYTF	TRBJ1-2	-	-	TRBV18
TGTGCCACCAGCAACGGGTACGAGCAGTACTTC	CATSNGYEQYF	TRBJ2-7	-	-	TRBV15
TGCGCCAGCAGCACCGGGACAGAGAACACTGAAGCTTTCTTT	CASSTGTENTEAFF	TRBJ1-1	TRBD1	once	TRBV10-1
TGTGCCAGCAGTGAACTGGCAGTAGAGGATTACGAGCAGTACTTC	CASSELAVEDYEQYF	TRBJ2-7	-	-	TRBV6-1
TGTGCCAGCAGCTTACAGGGGGATAATGGCTACACCTTC	CASSLQGDNGYTF	TRBJ1-2	TRBD1	-	TRBV5-6
TGTGCCAGCATCGCGGGGGGTACCTACGAGCAGTACTTC	CASIAGGTYEQYF	TRBJ2-7	TRBD2	-	TRBV6-5
TGCGCCAGCAGCTCGGGACAGTACGCGAACACCGGGGAGCTGTTTTTT	CASSSGQYANTGELFF	TRBJ2-2	TRBD1	-	TRBV5-1
TGCGCCAGCAGCTTGCTGACTATGGGCACAGATACGCAGTATTTT	CASSLLTMGTDTQYF	TRBJ2-3	-	-	TRBV5-1
TGTGCCAGCAGTCTGGACAGGGATCCACCCCTCCACTTT	CASSLDRDPPLHF	TRBJ1-6	TRBD1	-	TRBV2
TGCGCCAGCAGCTTTGTACGGGAAGACTATGGCTACACCTTC	CASSFVREDYGYTF	TRBJ1-2	-	-	TRBV5-1
TGCGCCAGCAGCTTGGTTGGCGGAGGGGGGACTAGAGATTACAATGAGCAGTTCTTC	CASSLVGGGGTRDYNEQFF	TRBJ2-1	TRBD2	-	TRBV5-1
TGCGCCACAAAAGGGACAGGGGCCAATGAGCAGTTCTTC	CATKGTGANEQFF	TRBJ2-1	TRBD1	once	TRBV10-2
TGCAGCTCAGGGATTAGCACAGATACGCAGTATTTT	CSSGISTDTQYF	TRBJ2-3	-	-	TRBV29-1
TGCGCCAGCAGCCAGCTAGCGGGGCGCGGTTCCTACGAGCAGTACTTC	CASSQLAGRGSYEQYF	TRBJ2-7	TRBD2	-	TRBV4-3
TGTGCCTGGAGTGTACTTTCGGTCGGGGAAGCTTTCTTT	CAWSVLSVGEAFF	TRBJ1-1	-	-	TRBV30
TGTGCCAGCAGTCCAGACGGGAACACCATATATTTT	CASSPDGNTIYF	TRBJ1-3	-	-	TRBV6-6
TGTGCCAGCAGCGCGATTAACTATGGCTACACCTTC	CASSAINYGYTF	TRBJ1-2	-	-	TRBV11-2
TGTGCCAGCAGCAAAGGCGGGGATGCAACTAATGAAAAACTGTTTTTT	CASSKGGDATNEKLFF	TRBJ1-4	-	-	TRBV21-1
TGTGCCAGCAGCTGGGACAGGGATTTAGACGGCTACACCTTC	CASSWDRDLDGYTF	TRBJ1-2	TRBD1	-	TRBV5-4
TGTGCCAGCAGCTTGGGGACTCCCAATGAGCAGTTCTTC	CASSLGTPNEQFF	TRBJ2-1	-	-	TRBV9
TGTGCCAGCAGCTTAGTAGGCGGACAGGGTGTCTCCTACGAGCAGTACTTC	CASSLVGGQGVSYEQYF	TRBJ2-7	TRBD1	once	TRBV7-6
TGTGCCAGCAGCCCATGGGGGGGGGCAACTAACTATGGCTACACCTTC	CASSPWGGATNYGYTF	TRBJ1-2	-	-	TRBV7-2
TGTGCCAGCAGTCAGATAGGACAGGGTGCCTACGAGCAGTACTTC	CASSQIGQGAYEQYF	TRBJ2-7	TRBD1	-	TRBV6-6
TGCGCCAGCAGCTTGGGGACAGGGGTGAGAGATACGCAGTATTTT	CASSLGTGVRDTQYF	TRBJ2-3	TRBD1	-	TRBV5-1
TGTGCCTGGAGTCCTGCGGGGGGACATGGCTACACCTTC	CAWSPAGGHGYTF	TRBJ1-2	-	-	TRBV30
TGTGCCAGTAGTATAGGCCCCGACAGGGGGCGGGAAAAACTGTTTTTT	CASSIGPDRGREKLFF	TRBJ1-4	TRBD1	-	TRBV19
TGTGCCAGCAGCTTGGACAGGGAAGCGCCTAACTATGGCTACACCTTC	CASSLDREAPNYGYTF	TRBJ1-2	-	-	TRBV5-6
TGTGCCAGTAGTGCTCCGGACAGGGTGGGTGAAAAACTGTTTTTT	CASSAPDRVGEKLFF	TRBJ1-4	TRBD1	-	TRBV19
TGTGCCAGCAGTTTGGGGGGACGGAGCATTAATGAGCAGTTCTTC	CASSLGGRSINEQFF	TRBJ2-1	-	-	TRBV27
TGTGCCAGCAGCCTCCAATGGACAGGTCAGCGGGGAAACACCATATATTTT	CASSLQWTGQRGNTIYF	TRBJ1-3	TRBD1	few	TRBV5-5
TGTGCCAGCAGTTTGATGGCGGGGGGGAACTACAATGAGCAGTTCTTC	CASSLMAGGNYNEQFF	TRBJ2-1	TRBD2	-	TRBV6-6
TGTGCCAGTAGCCCCCGGGACAGGGCTTTTTTCTTCTATGGCTACACCTTC	CASSPRDRAFFFYGYTF	TRBJ1-2	TRBD1	few	TRBV19
TGTGCCAGCAGCTTAACCGGGACAGGGGCAGATACGCAGTATTTT	CASSLTGTGADTQYF	TRBJ2-3	TRBD1	-	TRBV11-3
TGTGCCAGCAGACTCGGCCCTAGCGGGGCGTCCGACGGGGAGCTGTTTTTT	CASRLGPSGASDGELFF	TRBJ2-2	TRBD2	-	TRBV2
TGTGCCAGCAGTGTGGACAGATCCTATGGCTACACCTTC	CASSVDRSYGYTF	TRBJ1-2	-	once	TRBV2